A selection of T cell receptor beta chains follows, all from one sample in a study of Graves' ophthalmopathy and Graves' hyperthyroidism. TCRdb re-called the multiplex PCR reads with MiXCR, one entry per CDR3 protein. The sample lists approximately 640,000 distinct CDR3 sequences, over 40% occurring once. Source material: peripheral blood. The receptors derive from an adult man with Graves' ophthalmopathy. CDR3s include the opening cysteine and the closing phenylalanine or tryptophan. A D gene is named only where the DNA matches it firmly. Clone size appears in some rows only: once, few, many, or a class for an expanded clone.

V: TRBV29-1
J: TRBJ1-2
D: TRBD1
size: -
DNA: TGCAGCGTCGTAGACAGGGGAGGGTATGGCTACACCTTC
CDR3: CSVVDRGGYGYTF

V: TRBV5-4
J: TRBJ2-5
D: -
size: few
DNA: TGTGCCAGCAGCCCGCTTGGAGGGTACCAAGAGACCCAGTACTTC
CDR3: CASSPLGGYQETQYF

V: TRBV7-2
J: TRBJ1-2
D: TRBD1
size: -
DNA: TGTGCCAGCAGCCAAAACCCGGGACAGGGGACCTATGGCTACACCTTC
CDR3: CASSQNPGQGTYGYTF

V: TRBV10-3
J: TRBJ1-1
D: -
size: -
DNA: TGTGCCACAAAGTCCGGGGACACTGAAGCTTTCTTT
CDR3: CATKSGDTEAFF

V: TRBV5-4
J: TRBJ2-5
D: -
size: -
DNA: TGTGCCAGCAGCCACAAAGGGGGCCAAGAGACCCAGTACTTC
CDR3: CASSHKGGQETQYF

V: TRBV25-1
J: TRBJ1-6
D: -
size: -
DNA: TGTGCCTGGGGGCCGTCGGTGTTTGTTACACCCCTCCACTTT
CDR3: CAWGPSVFVTPLHF

V: TRBV25-1
J: TRBJ2-5
D: TRBD1
size: -
DNA: TGTGCCAGCTCAGACAGGGACCAAGAGACCCAGTACTTC
CDR3: CASSDRDQETQYF

V: TRBV5-1
J: TRBJ2-7
D: -
size: -
DNA: TGCGCCAGCAGCTCGGGGACCGTGCAGTACTTC
CDR3: CASSSGTVQYF

V: TRBV7-2
J: TRBJ2-2
D: -
size: -
DNA: TGTGCCAGCAGGCCCGGCCAGGGGCGTGGGGCCGGGGAGCTGTTTTTT
CDR3: CASRPGQGRGAGELFF

V: TRBV2
J: TRBJ2-7
D: -
size: many
DNA: TGTGCCAGCAGCTCTAGCACTGGGTACGAGCAGTACTTC
CDR3: CASSSSTGYEQYF

V: TRBV29-1
J: TRBJ2-7
D: -
size: many
DNA: TGCAGCGCCACTACTGGGACCAGAGGCTACGAGCAGTACTTC
CDR3: CSATTGTRGYEQYF

V: TRBV5-1
J: TRBJ1-2
D: -
size: many
DNA: TGCGCCAGCAGCTTGGGTCAGGGGTACTATGGCTACACCTTC
CDR3: CASSLGQGYYGYTF

V: TRBV12-3/TRBV12-4
J: TRBJ2-5
D: TRBD1
size: few
DNA: TGTGCCAGCAGTTCCTCGGACAGGGGGCGCCTGACCCAGTACTTC
CDR3: CASSSSDRGRLTQYF

V: TRBV14
J: TRBJ1-2
D: TRBD1
size: many
DNA: TGTGCCAGCAGCCTACCGACAGGGAATGGCTACACCTTC
CDR3: CASSLPTGNGYTF

V: TRBV10-3
J: TRBJ2-7
D: -
size: -
DNA: TGTGCCAGCAGCCCCCTGGGGAGGAGGGAGCAGTACTTC
CDR3: CASSPLGRREQYF

V: TRBV4-3
J: TRBJ2-7
D: TRBD1
size: -
DNA: TGCGCCAGCAGCCAGAAGGGACAGGGAGACTACGAGCAGTACTTC
CDR3: CASSQKGQGDYEQYF

V: TRBV29-1
J: TRBJ1-1
D: -
size: -
DNA: TGCAGCGTTGAAGGCCAGGGGCGGATAAACACTGAAGCTTTCTTT
CDR3: CSVEGQGRINTEAFF

V: TRBV5-1
J: TRBJ1-1
D: -
size: few
DNA: TGCGCCAGCAGCTCCCTATTTGGAGGGGGGAACACTGAAGCTTTCTTT
CDR3: CASSSLFGGGNTEAFF

V: TRBV19
J: TRBJ1-1
D: -
size: many
DNA: TGTGCCAGTAGACCGACGAACACTGAAGCTTTCTTT
CDR3: CASRPTNTEAFF

V: TRBV28
J: TRBJ1-2
D: -
size: -
DNA: TGTGCCAGCAGTTTAGGGGGGCTGAATGGCTACACCTTC
CDR3: CASSLGGLNGYTF

V: TRBV6-4
J: TRBJ1-1
D: -
size: few
DNA: TGTGCCAGCAGACAGGAGGGGTACACTGAAGCTTTCTTT
CDR3: CASRQEGYTEAFF

V: TRBV6-1
J: TRBJ2-5
D: -
size: -
DNA: TGTGCCAGCAGCGAAGGGGGGGAGGCCCAGTACTTC
CDR3: CASSEGGEAQYF

V: TRBV4-1
J: TRBJ2-5
D: TRBD2
size: few
DNA: TGCGCCAGCAGCCTAACTAGCGCCCCACAAGAGACCCAGTACTTC
CDR3: CASSLTSAPQETQYF

V: TRBV25-1
J: TRBJ2-2
D: TRBD2
size: -
DNA: TGTGCCAGCAGTGAACCGGGACTAGCGGGAGGGCCTAACACCGGGGAGCTGTTTTTT
CDR3: CASSEPGLAGGPNTGELFF

V: TRBV5-6
J: TRBJ1-5
D: -
size: -
DNA: TGTGCCAGCAGCCCCTCCGGAGTAGGCGCGCAGCCCCAGCATTTT
CDR3: CASSPSGVGAQPQHF

V: TRBV7-8
J: TRBJ1-5
D: -
size: many
DNA: TGTGCCAGCAGCTCCAACATTGGAAATCAGCCCCAGCATTTT
CDR3: CASSSNIGNQPQHF

V: TRBV6-4
J: TRBJ1-5
D: TRBD1
size: many
DNA: TGTGCCAGCAGTGAAGAGACAGGGACCAAGCCCCAGCATTTT
CDR3: CASSEETGTKPQHF

V: TRBV2
J: TRBJ1-2
D: -
size: few
DNA: TGTGCCAGCAGTGAAGCGGGACTGACTTATGGCTACACCTTC
CDR3: CASSEAGLTYGYTF

V: TRBV30
J: TRBJ1-1
D: -
size: -
DNA: TGTGCCTGGATAGCAGGGTGGGATGACACTGAAGCTTTCTTT
CDR3: CAWIAGWDDTEAFF

V: TRBV7-9
J: TRBJ2-7
D: -
size: -
DNA: TGTGCCTGGAGTGATATGGGGTCGTACGAGCAGTACTTC
CDR3: CAWSDMGSYEQYF

V: TRBV6-5
J: TRBJ2-7
D: TRBD2
size: -
DNA: TGTGCCAGCAGTTACTTGGGTAGCGGGGGCTATGAGCAGTACTTC
CDR3: CASSYLGSGGYEQYF

V: TRBV10-3
J: TRBJ1-4
D: TRBD1
size: many
DNA: TGTGCCATCAGTGCAGGACAGGGCGATGAAAAACTGTTTTTT
CDR3: CAISAGQGDEKLFF

V: TRBV12-3/TRBV12-4
J: TRBJ1-2
D: TRBD1
size: -
DNA: TGTGCCAGCAGGCAAGGGACAGGTAATATCGATGGCTACACCTTC
CDR3: CASRQGTGNIDGYTF

V: TRBV7-8
J: TRBJ2-7
D: TRBD2
size: many
DNA: TGTGCCAGCAGCTTAAGTGGGCTAGCGGGAGGGAAAGGGGGCTACGAGCAGTACTTC
CDR3: CASSLSGLAGGKGGYEQYF

V: TRBV5-1
J: TRBJ2-6
D: -
size: -
DNA: TGCGCCAGCAGCTCCAGGGGAGGTACCGGGGCCAACGTCCTGACTTTC
CDR3: CASSSRGGTGANVLTF

V: TRBV12-3/TRBV12-4
J: TRBJ1-5
D: -
size: few
DNA: TGTGCCAGCAGTTTTCAGGGGATTAGCAATCAGCCCCAGCATTTT
CDR3: CASSFQGISNQPQHF

V: TRBV6-6
J: TRBJ2-7
D: TRBD1
size: many
DNA: TGTGCCAGCAGACCTCTGGGACAGGGGGCCTACGAGCAGTACTTC
CDR3: CASRPLGQGAYEQYF

V: TRBV15
J: TRBJ2-7
D: -
size: -
DNA: TGTGCCACCGCGGACACCTCCAAACCCTACGAGCAGTACTTC
CDR3: CATADTSKPYEQYF

V: TRBV7-9
J: TRBJ2-7
D: -
size: -
DNA: TGTGCCAGCAGCTCCGAACCCTCCGAGCAGTACTTC
CDR3: CASSSEPSEQYF